These T cell receptor beta chains were read from a single sample in a study of identifying expanded T cells in peripheral blood. Here immunoSEQ multiplex PCR was the method, and the copy in TCRdb shows in-frame clones only, minus some. The sample holds over 90,000 clones; around 88% are singletons and the top ten take 11% to 15%. Input material: blood. The receptors come from a person aged 18 to 69 in good health. CDR3s include the opening cysteine and the closing phenylalanine or tryptophan. The D gene is left open where the match is weak. Expanded clones are given a class, and other clones once, few, many or no size at all.

D gene	J gene	V gene	CDR3 length	clone size	CDR3 DNA	CDR3 protein
TRBD2	TRBJ2-1	TRBV2	14	-	TGTGCCAGCATGACCGGGACTAGCGGGAGAGACGAGTTCTTC	CASMTGTSGRDEFF
TRBD1	TRBJ2-7	TRBV4-2	14	-	TGTGCCAGCAGCCACGGGACAGGCACCTACGAGCAGTACTTC	CASSHGTGTYEQYF
-	TRBJ2-1	TRBV7-9	13	-	TGTGCCAGCAGCTTAGACTCAGGGGATGAGCAGTTCTTC	CASSLDSGDEQFF
TRBD2	TRBJ2-7	TRBV18	14	-	TGTGCCAGCTCACCCGGGAGGGACTCCTACGAGCAGTACTTC	CASSPGRDSYEQYF
-	TRBJ2-1	TRBV14	13	few	TGTGCCAGCAGCCACATAAACGACAGGTTCGAGTTCTTC	CASSHINDRFEFF
-	TRBJ2-1	TRBV9	15	-	TGTGCCAGCAGCCCCGGCGGGGCCCAGAACAATGAGCAGTTCTTC	CASSPGGAQNNEQFF
TRBD1	TRBJ1-1	TRBV11-2	16	-	TGTGCCAGCAGCCCCGGGAGACAGGGGGTGACTGGTGAAGCTTTCTTT	CASSPGRQGVTGEAFF
-	TRBJ2-7	TRBV28	13	-	TGTGCCAGCAGTCCATTAGGGTTGTGGGAGCAGTACTTC	CASSPLGLWEQYF
-	TRBJ1-2	TRBV7-2	13	once	TGTGCCAGCAGCTTAGGGGGCAGCTATGGCTACACCTTC	CASSLGGSYGYTF
TRBD1	TRBJ1-2	TRBV19	17	-	TGTGCCAGTAGCCAAACCCCCCGGGCAGGGGGTACGTCTGGCTACACCTTC	CASSQTPRAGGTSGYTF
-	TRBJ1-1	TRBV27	14	-	TGTGCCAGCAGCGTCTCTCGGGGGGACACTGAAGCTTTCTTT	CASSVSRGDTEAFF
TRBD1	TRBJ2-1	TRBV27	15	-	TGTGCCAGCAGTGAGACAGGGATAGTGGACAATGAGCAGTTCTTC	CASSETGIVDNEQFF
-	TRBJ2-7	TRBV5-1	14	-	TGCGCCAGCAGCGCGGGACCGAATACCTACGAGCAGTACTTC	CASSAGPNTYEQYF
-	TRBJ1-2	TRBV5-4	13	-	TGTGCCAGCAGCTTACCGGGCCGTAATGGCTACACCTTC	CASSLPGRNGYTF
-	TRBJ2-1	TRBV11-3	14	-	TGTGCCAGCAGCTTAGATCACTACTACAATGAGCAGTTCTTC	CASSLDHYYNEQFF
TRBD1	TRBJ1-4	TRBV11-2	15	-	TGTGCCAGCAGCCCTAGACAGGGGAGGAGTGAAAAACTGTTTTTT	CASSPRQGRSEKLFF
-	TRBJ1-1	TRBV6-1	14	-	TGTGCCAGCAGGGAAGGGGGTGGGAACACTGAAGCTTTCTTT	CASREGGGNTEAFF
-	TRBJ2-7	TRBV19	13	-	TGTGCCAGTACACCTCGAGGCCGGAACGAGCAGTACTTC	CASTPRGRNEQYF
-	TRBJ2-3	TRBV30	14	-	TGTGCCTGGAGCCAGGGGTCGGGTTGGGATACGCAGTATTTT	CAWSQGSGWDTQYF
-	TRBJ2-2	TRBV7-9	15	-	TGTGCCAGCAGCTTAGAACTAGGGGGTCACGGGGAGCTGTTTTTT	CASSLELGGHGELFF
-	TRBJ1-2	TRBV29-1	12	-	TGCAGCGTCAGGACAGATAACTATGGCTACACCTTC	CSVRTDNYGYTF
-	TRBJ2-1	TRBV6-1	12	-	TGTGCCAGCAGTGAGAGTGACACCGAGCAGTTCTTC	CASSESDTEQFF